This paragraph reports one T cell receptor beta chain. This sample was included in a study of blood T cell repertoires in COVID-19. As for the study in general: For recovered donors of Cohort 3, there were two negative PCRs, clearance, or symptom resolution.

Clones were read by immunoSEQ multiplex PCR, and TCRdb kept only the in-frame ones, dropping some. The sample yields more than 120,000 clones, about 87% seen once. The V and J ends lost 3 bases and 4 bases respectively, with 12 bases between them. In germline, CDR1 is SQVTM, CDR2 ANQGSEA. The CDR3 contains 13 residues. The V and J genes are TRBV29-1 and TRBJ1-2; TRBD1 might be the D (6 bases). The sample consisted of PBMCs or T cells enriched from blood (not recorded which). The TCR sequence derives from a man aged 50-60 years in a cohort exposed to, infected with or recovered from COVID-19 (not recorded which). CDR3 nucleotides: TGCAGCGTTGAGATGGGGGCAGGCTATGGCTACACCTTC. Translated: CSVEMGAGYGYTF.